This T cell receptor (beta chain) was documented in a study of regulatory T cells in long-lasting Graves disease. This clonotype was counted ten times or more. The antigen is not known. Regarding the study as a whole: A greater number of public clonotypes (more than 2,500) was shared by persistent patients than by new patients (roughly 880). Analysis covered peripheral blood alone, not thyroid tissue. Persistent disease preferred TRBV28, TRBJ1-2 and TRBJ2-5; new disease, TRBV20-1 and TRBJ2-1.

Documented time point: persistent/refractory GD, antithyroid drugs over 5 years with positive TRAb. The TCR library was made from RNA extracted from PBMCs. All patients originated from an endocrinology department located in Xi'an, China. CDR3 length equals 13 residues. The V end lost 7 bases, the J end lost 3 bases, and 12 bases lay between the germline ends. Germline V gives CDR1 SNHLY, CDR2 FYNNEI. Sequencing libraries for TCR beta were prepared with iRepertoire HTBI primers and Arm-PCR of CDR3 regions. TCRdb re-analysed the multiplex PCR reads in MiXCR, keeping a single row per CDR3 protein. The table shows a few hundred thousand distinct CDR3 sequences, with around 20% occurring only once.

The sequence was obtained from a female donor with Graves disease. The chain couples TRBV2 to TRBJ1-1; TRBD1 is a possible D gene (5 bases). The specimen was peripheral blood mononuclear cells (PBMCs), collected when the disease was refractory, from a patient treated with antithyroid drugs. In DNA, the CDR3 is TGTGCCAGCACCCTGGACACCTACACTGAAGCTTTCTTT. This gives the protein CASTLDTYTEAFF.